Below, one T cell receptor (beta chain) is given with its context. These data are taken from a study of blood T cell repertoires in COVID-19. Study summary: The samples span acute and convalescent COVID-19 from the United States, Italy and Spain. Sources were T cells, B-cell-depleted T cells, or PBMCs; the material itself was cDNA or gDNA.

In the original analysis: The authors estimated nucleated cell counts from reference gene primer amplification. Here immunoSEQ multiplex PCR was the method, and the copy in TCRdb shows in-frame clones only, minus some. That table furnishes V, J and clone size, whereas the DNA furnished D and trimming. The sample includes 86,000 or so clones, 91% seen only once; the top ten take 1.9%. CDR1 and CDR2 (germline): SEHNR, FQNEAQ (reference sequence). The length of the CDR3 is 16 residues. The V segment lost 5 bases and the J segment 0 bases; nucleotides outside the gene matches: 6. The TCR sequence derives from a woman aged 45-65 years in a cohort sampled during active COVID-19. The specimen was peripheral blood. V and J are TRBV7-9 and TRBJ2-7, with TRBD2 matching 11 bases. The CDR3 DNA is TGTGCCAGCAGCCCCAGAGGGACTAGCGGCTCCTACGAGCAGTACTTC. This gives the protein CASSPRGTSGSYEQYF.